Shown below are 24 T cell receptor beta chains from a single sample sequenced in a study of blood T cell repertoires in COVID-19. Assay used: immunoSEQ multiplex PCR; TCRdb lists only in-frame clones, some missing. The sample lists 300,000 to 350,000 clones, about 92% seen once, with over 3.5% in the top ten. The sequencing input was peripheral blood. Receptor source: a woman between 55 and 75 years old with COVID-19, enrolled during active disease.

The CDR3 DNA reads TGTGCCAGCAGTTTGGACAGGGGGCTTGGCTACACCTTC. This codes for CASSLDRGLGYTF. The chain uses TRBV28 and TRBJ1-2, with TRBD1 matching 11 bases. The CDR3 has 13 residues. Germline loops: CDR1 MDHEN, CDR2 SYDVKM. The V and J ends lost 3 bases and 7 bases, in that order; junction bases with no gene match: 1.

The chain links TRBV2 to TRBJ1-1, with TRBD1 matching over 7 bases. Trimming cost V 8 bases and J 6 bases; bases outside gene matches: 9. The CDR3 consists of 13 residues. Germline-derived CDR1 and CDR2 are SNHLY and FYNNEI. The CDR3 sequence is CASRADRVAEAFF. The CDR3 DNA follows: TGTGCCAGCCGAGCCGACAGGGTCGCTGAAGCTTTCTTT.

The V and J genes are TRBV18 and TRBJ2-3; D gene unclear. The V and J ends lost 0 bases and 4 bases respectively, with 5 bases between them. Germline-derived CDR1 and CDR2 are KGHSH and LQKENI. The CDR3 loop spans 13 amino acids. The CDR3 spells CASSPPYADTQYF. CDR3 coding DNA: TGTGCCAGCTCACCACCCTACGCAGATACGCAGTATTTT.

In nucleotides, the CDR3 is TGCGCCAGCAGCAGTTCAGGGGGCGGGTATGGCTACACCTTC. Its protein is CASSSSGGGYGYTF. The chain recombines TRBV5-1 with TRBJ1-2, with 8 bases that match TRBD1. CDR1 and CDR2 from the germline V gene are SGHRS and YFSETQ. V was pared by 4 bases and J by 5 bases, with 7 bases of the junction left unmatched. This CDR3 has 14 residues.

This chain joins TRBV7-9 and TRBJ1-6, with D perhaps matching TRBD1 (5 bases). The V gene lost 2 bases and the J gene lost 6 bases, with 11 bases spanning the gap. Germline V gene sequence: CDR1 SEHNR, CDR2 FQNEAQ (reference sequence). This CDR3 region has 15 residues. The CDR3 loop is CASSLQGPSNSPLHF. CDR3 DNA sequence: TGTGCCAGCAGCTTACAGGGTCCAAGTAATTCACCCCTCCACTTT.

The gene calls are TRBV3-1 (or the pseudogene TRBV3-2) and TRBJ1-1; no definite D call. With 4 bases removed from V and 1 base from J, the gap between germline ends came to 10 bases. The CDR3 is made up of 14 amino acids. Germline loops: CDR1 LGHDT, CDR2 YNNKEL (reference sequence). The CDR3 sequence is CASSLTWQNTEAFF. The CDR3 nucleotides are TGTGCCAGCAGCCTCACCTGGCAGAACACTGAAGCTTTCTTT.

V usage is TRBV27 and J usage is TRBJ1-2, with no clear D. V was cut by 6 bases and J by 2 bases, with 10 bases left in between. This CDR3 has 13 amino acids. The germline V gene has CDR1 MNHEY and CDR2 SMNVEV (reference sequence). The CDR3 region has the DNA TGTGCCAGCAGCCTCAGGTTAAACTATGGCTACACCTTC. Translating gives CASSLRLNYGYTF.

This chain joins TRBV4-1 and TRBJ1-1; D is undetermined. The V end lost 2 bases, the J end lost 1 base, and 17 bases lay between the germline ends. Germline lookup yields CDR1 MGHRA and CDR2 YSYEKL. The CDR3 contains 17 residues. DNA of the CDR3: TGCGCCAGCAGCCAATCCGACCCCAGCGCGGCGAACACTGAAGCTTTCTTT. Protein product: CASSQSDPSAANTEAFF.

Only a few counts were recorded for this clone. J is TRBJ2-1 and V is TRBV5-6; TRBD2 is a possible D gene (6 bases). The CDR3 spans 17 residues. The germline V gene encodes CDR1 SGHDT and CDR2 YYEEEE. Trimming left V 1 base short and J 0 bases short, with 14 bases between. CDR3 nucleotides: TGTGCCAGCAGCTTGATGACTAGGGAGAACTCCTACAATGAGCAGTTCTTC. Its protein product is CASSLMTRENSYNEQFF.

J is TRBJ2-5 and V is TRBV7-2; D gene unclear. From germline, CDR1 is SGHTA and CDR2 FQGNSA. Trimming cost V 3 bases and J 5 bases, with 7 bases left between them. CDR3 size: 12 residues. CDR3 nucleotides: TGTGCCAGCAGCTTTCACCGGGAGACCCAGTACTTC. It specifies CASSFHRETQYF.

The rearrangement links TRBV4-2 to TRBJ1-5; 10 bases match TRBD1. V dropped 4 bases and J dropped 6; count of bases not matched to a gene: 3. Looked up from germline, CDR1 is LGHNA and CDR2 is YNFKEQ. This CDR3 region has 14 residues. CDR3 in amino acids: CASSPGTGAQPQHF. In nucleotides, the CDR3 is TGTGCCAGCAGCCCGGGGACAGGGGCTCAGCCCCAGCATTTT.

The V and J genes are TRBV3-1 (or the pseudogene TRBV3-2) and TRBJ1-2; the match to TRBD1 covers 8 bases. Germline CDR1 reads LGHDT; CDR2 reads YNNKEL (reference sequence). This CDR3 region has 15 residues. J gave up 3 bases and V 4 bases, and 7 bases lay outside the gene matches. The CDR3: CASSPNRGGDYGYTF. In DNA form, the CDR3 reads TGTGCCAGCAGCCCTAACAGGGGGGGCGACTATGGCTACACCTTC.

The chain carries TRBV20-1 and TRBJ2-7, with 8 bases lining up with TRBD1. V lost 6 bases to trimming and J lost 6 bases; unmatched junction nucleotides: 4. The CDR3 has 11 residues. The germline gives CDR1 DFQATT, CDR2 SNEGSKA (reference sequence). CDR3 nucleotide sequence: TGCAGTGCCTTGGACAGGGTCGAGCAGTACTTC. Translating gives CSALDRVEQYF.

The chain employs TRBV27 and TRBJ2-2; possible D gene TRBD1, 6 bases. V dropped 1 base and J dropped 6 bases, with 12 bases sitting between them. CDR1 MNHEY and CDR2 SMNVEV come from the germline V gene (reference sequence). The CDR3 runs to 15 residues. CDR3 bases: TGTGCCAGCAGTTTATTACAGGGTACCCCCGGGGAGCTGTTTTTT. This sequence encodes CASSLLQGTPGELFF.

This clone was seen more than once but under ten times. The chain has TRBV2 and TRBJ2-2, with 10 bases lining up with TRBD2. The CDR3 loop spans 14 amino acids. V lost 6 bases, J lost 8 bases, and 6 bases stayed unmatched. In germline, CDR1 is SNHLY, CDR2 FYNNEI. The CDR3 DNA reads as TGTGCCAGCAGGCTAGCGGGGGACGCGGGGGAGCTGTTTTTT. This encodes CASRLAGDAGELFF. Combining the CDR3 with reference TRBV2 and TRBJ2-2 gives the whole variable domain EPEVTQTPSHQVTQMGQEVILRCVPISNHLYFYWYRQILGQKVEFLVSFYNNEISEKSEIFDDQFSVERPDGSNFTLKIRSTKLEDSAMYFCASRLAGDAGELFFGEGSRLTVL.

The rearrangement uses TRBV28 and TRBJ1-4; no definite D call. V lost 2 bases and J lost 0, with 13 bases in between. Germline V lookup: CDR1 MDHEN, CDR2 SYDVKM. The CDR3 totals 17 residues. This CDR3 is CASSLHTRGATNEKLFF. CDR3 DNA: TGTGCCAGCAGTTTACATACACGGGGTGCAACTAATGAAAAACTGTTTTTT.

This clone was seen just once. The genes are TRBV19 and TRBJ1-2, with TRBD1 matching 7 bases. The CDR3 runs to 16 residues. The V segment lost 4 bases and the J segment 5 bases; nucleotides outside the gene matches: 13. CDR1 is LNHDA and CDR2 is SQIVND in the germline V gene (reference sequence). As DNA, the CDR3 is TGTGCCAGTAGTACCCCGGCAGGGGGAGGAAGGTATGGCTACACCTTC. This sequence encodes CASSTPAGGGRYGYTF.

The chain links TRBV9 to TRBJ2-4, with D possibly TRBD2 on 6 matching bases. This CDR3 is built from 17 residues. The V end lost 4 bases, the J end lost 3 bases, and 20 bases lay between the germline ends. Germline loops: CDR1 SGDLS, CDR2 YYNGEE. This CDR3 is CASSPGGWQSNKNIQYF. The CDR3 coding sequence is TGTGCCAGCAGCCCCGGGGGTTGGCAGTCGAACAAAAACATTCAGTACTTC.

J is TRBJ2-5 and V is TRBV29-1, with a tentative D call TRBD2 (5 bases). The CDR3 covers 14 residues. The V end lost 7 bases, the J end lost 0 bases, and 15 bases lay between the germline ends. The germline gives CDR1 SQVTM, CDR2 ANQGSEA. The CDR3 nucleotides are TGCAGCGCTTCCGGGGTTAGAAACCAAGAGACCCAGTACTTC. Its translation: CSASGVRNQETQYF.

The CDR3 DNA is TGCGCCAGCAGCCAAGATCCGGGGGGGCGGGGTGAGCAGTTCTTC. Protein product: CASSQDPGGRGEQFF. The chain couples TRBV4-1 to TRBJ2-1, with 8 bases matching TRBD2. Germline V CDR1 and CDR2: MGHRA, YSYEKL. V gave up 0 bases and J gave up 9 bases; unmatched junction bases: 7. The CDR3 totals 15 residues.

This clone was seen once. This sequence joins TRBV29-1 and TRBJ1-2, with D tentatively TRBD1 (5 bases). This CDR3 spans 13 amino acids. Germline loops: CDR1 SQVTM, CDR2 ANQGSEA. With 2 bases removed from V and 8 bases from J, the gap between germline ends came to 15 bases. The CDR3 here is CSVEPGLYLGYTF. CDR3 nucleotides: TGCAGCGTTGAACCGGGACTGTATTTAGGCTACACCTTC.

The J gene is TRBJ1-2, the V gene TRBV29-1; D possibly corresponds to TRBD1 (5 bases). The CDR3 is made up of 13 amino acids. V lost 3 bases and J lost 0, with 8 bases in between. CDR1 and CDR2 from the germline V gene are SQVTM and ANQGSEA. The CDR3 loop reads CSVEKGANYGYTF. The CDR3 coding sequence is TGCAGCGTTGAGAAAGGGGCTAACTATGGCTACACCTTC.

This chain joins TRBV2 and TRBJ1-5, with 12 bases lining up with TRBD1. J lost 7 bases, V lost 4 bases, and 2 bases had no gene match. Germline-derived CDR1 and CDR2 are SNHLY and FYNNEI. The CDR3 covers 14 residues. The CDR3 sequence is CASSVGTGGQPQHF. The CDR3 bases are TGTGCCAGCAGTGTAGGGACAGGGGGCCAGCCCCAGCATTTT. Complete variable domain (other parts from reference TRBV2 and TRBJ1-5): EPEVTQTPSHQVTQMGQEVILRCVPISNHLYFYWYRQILGQKVEFLVSFYNNEISEKSEIFDDQFSVERPDGSNFTLKIRSTKLEDSAMYFCASSVGTGGQPQHFGDGTRLSIL.

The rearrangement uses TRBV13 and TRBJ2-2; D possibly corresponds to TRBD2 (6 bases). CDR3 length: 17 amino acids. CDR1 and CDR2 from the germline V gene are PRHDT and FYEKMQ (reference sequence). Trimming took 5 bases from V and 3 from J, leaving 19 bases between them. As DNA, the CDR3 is TGTGCCAGCAGCCGCCGGCGTGGGGGGTTAGACACCGGGGAGCTGTTTTTT. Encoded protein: CASSRRRGGLDTGELFF.